The rows below give T cell receptor beta chains drawn from one sample of a study of T cells in Graves' hyperthyroidism and ophthalmopathy. From the multiplex PCR reads, TCRdb called clonotypes with MiXCR, one entry per CDR3 protein. The table has roughly 700,000 distinct CDR3 sequences, 11% to 15% seen once; the top ten hold roughly 10%. Sample: blood. These receptors originate from a woman younger than 35 with Graves' hyperthyroidism. The CDR3 runs from the conserved cysteine through the conserved F or W. A D gene is named only where the DNA matches it firmly. The size entry is marked missing in some rows and otherwise reads once, few, many or a size class.

CDR3 protein: CASSPTPGGQYNQPQHF
CDR3 DNA: TGTGCCAGCAGTCCAACCCCGGGGGGACAATACAATCAGCCCCAGCATTTT
J gene: TRBJ1-5
CDR3 length: 17
V gene: TRBV27
clone size: many
D gene: NA

CDR3 protein: CASRGPANTGELFF
CDR3 DNA: TGCGCCAGCAGGGGACCAGCAAACACCGGGGAGCTGTTTTTT
J gene: TRBJ2-2
CDR3 length: 14
V gene: TRBV5-1
clone size: many
D gene: NA

CDR3 protein: CASSVLIEQFF
CDR3 DNA: TGTGCCAGCAGTGTTCTAATTGAGCAGTTCTTC
J gene: TRBJ2-1
CDR3 length: 11
V gene: TRBV2
clone size: many
D gene: NA

CDR3 protein: CASSLILGLAYNEQFF
CDR3 DNA: TGTGCCAGCAGCTTAATCTTGGGACTAGCGTACAATGAGCAGTTCTTC
J gene: TRBJ2-1
CDR3 length: 16
V gene: TRBV11-2
clone size: many
D gene: TRBD2

CDR3 protein: CSASPSSYNEQFF
CDR3 DNA: TGCAGTGCTAGTCCCAGCTCCTACAATGAGCAGTTCTTC
J gene: TRBJ2-1
CDR3 length: 13
V gene: TRBV20-1
clone size: NA
D gene: NA

CDR3 protein: CASSFYSLNTEAFF
CDR3 DNA: TGTGCCAGCAGCTTCTACTCCCTGAACACTGAAGCTTTCTTT
J gene: TRBJ1-1
CDR3 length: 14
V gene: TRBV7-2
clone size: NA
D gene: NA

CDR3 protein: CASSSVGGPNQPQHF
CDR3 DNA: TGTGCCAGCAGCTCTGTTGGGGGGCCCAATCAGCCCCAGCATTTT
J gene: TRBJ1-5
CDR3 length: 15
V gene: TRBV7-9
clone size: few
D gene: NA

CDR3 protein: CASQTGTGKNIQYF
CDR3 DNA: TGTGCCAGCCAAACAGGGACAGGCAAAAACATTCAGTACTTC
J gene: TRBJ2-4
CDR3 length: 14
V gene: TRBV12-3/TRBV12-4
clone size: NA
D gene: TRBD1

CDR3 protein: CASSFGQGNEQYF
CDR3 DNA: TGTGCCAGCAGTTTCGGGCAGGGCAACGAGCAGTACTTC
J gene: TRBJ2-7
CDR3 length: 13
V gene: TRBV28
clone size: many
D gene: NA

CDR3 protein: CASRLIRTRSRVHEQYF
CDR3 DNA: TGTGCCAGCAGACTAATCAGGACGAGGAGTAGGGTCCACGAGCAGTACTTC
J gene: TRBJ2-7
CDR3 length: 17
V gene: TRBV28
clone size: many
D gene: NA

CDR3 protein: CASSRPQVSGANVLTF
CDR3 DNA: TGTGCCAGCAGTCGCCCACAGGTGTCCGGGGCCAACGTCCTGACTTTC
J gene: TRBJ2-6
CDR3 length: 16
V gene: TRBV6-2/TRBV6-3
clone size: few
D gene: NA

CDR3 protein: CASSGDRGLWSNQPQHF
CDR3 DNA: TGCGCCAGCAGTGGGGACAGGGGATTGTGGAGCAATCAGCCCCAGCATTTT
J gene: TRBJ1-5
CDR3 length: 17
V gene: TRBV4-3
clone size: few
D gene: TRBD1

CDR3 protein: CASSFFGQGAHEQYF
CDR3 DNA: TGTGCCAGCAGTTTTTTCGGACAGGGGGCGCACGAGCAGTACTTC
J gene: TRBJ2-7
CDR3 length: 15
V gene: TRBV27
clone size: many
D gene: TRBD1

CDR3 protein: CASSVSTGAYEQYF
CDR3 DNA: TGTGCCAGTAGTGTCTCGACAGGGGCCTACGAGCAGTACTTC
J gene: TRBJ2-7
CDR3 length: 14
V gene: TRBV19
clone size: NA
D gene: TRBD1

CDR3 protein: CSALQGAEAFF
CDR3 DNA: TGCAGTGCTTTACAGGGAGCAGAAGCTTTCTTT
J gene: TRBJ1-1
CDR3 length: 11
V gene: TRBV20-1
clone size: few
D gene: NA

CDR3 protein: CASILQGARGYTF
CDR3 DNA: TGTGCCAGCATCCTGCAGGGGGCCCGAGGCTACACCTTC
J gene: TRBJ1-2
CDR3 length: 13
V gene: TRBV2
clone size: NA
D gene: TRBD1

CDR3 protein: CASTRGPLAGGITGELFF
CDR3 DNA: TGTGCCAGCACCCGTGGGCCTCTAGCGGGAGGTATTACCGGGGAGCTGTTTTTT
J gene: TRBJ2-2
CDR3 length: 18
V gene: TRBV19
clone size: NA
D gene: TRBD2

CDR3 protein: CASSFSTGQYF
CDR3 DNA: TGTGCCAGCAGTTTCTCTACGGGGCAGTACTTC
J gene: TRBJ2-7
CDR3 length: 11
V gene: TRBV28
clone size: many
D gene: NA

CDR3 protein: CSVEGPGLSYEQYF
CDR3 DNA: TGCAGCGTTGAAGGCCCGGGACTGAGCTACGAGCAGTACTTC
J gene: TRBJ2-7
CDR3 length: 14
V gene: TRBV29-1
clone size: NA
D gene: NA